This TCR beta chain derives from a study of OX40 agonist ivuxolimab in advanced cancers. As for the study in general: Patient treatment consisted of intravenous ivuxolimab administration every 2 weeks at 0.01 to 10 mg/kg. Study findings and constraints: Expanded clones were, on average, more numerous among CD8+ T cells than CD4+. The authors did not determine the antigen specificity of the expanded peripheral T cells.

With respect to this clone: Its antigen remains unknown.

Generated by immunoSEQ multiplex PCR, the TCRdb table keeps only in-frame clones and is missing some. The top ten hold approximately 11% of the sample, which has around 60,000 clones, approximately 90% seen once. The sequence was obtained from an adult with an advanced solid tumor such as melanoma, head and neck, liver or kidney cancer. Specimen: CD4+ or CD8+ T cells sorted from blood, collected in a trial of the OX40 agonist ivuxolimab.

The CDR3 DNA follows: TGTGCCAGCAGTCCAAGCGGGAGAGGTACCGGGGAGCTGTTTTTT. This translates into CASSPSGRGTGELFF. The chain joins TRBV2 to TRBJ2-2; 8 bases are shared with TRBD2. The V gene end was trimmed by 5 bases and the J gene end by 5 bases; junction bases not matched to a gene: 7. This CDR3 has 15 amino acids. Per germline, CDR1 SNHLY and CDR2 FYNNEI. Variable domain in full (rest from reference TRBV2 and TRBJ2-2): EPEVTQTPSHQVTQMGQEVILRCVPISNHLYFYWYRQILGQKVEFLVSFYNNEISEKSEIFDDQFSVERPDGSNFTLKIRSTKLEDSAMYFCASSPSGRGTGELFFGEGSRLTVL.